This T cell receptor beta chain originates from a study of T cell responses to AZD1222 COVID-19 vaccine. The CDR3 extends over 14 amino acids. J lost 2 bases, V lost 10 bases, and 10 bases had no gene match. The germline V gene has CDR1 SGHDN and CDR2 FVKESK. Sequencing used immunoSEQ multiplex PCR; TCRdb keeps in-frame clones, though not all of them. Altogether about 24,000 clones are present, roughly 86% being singletons, with the ten largest covering roughly 7.5%. The chain has TRBV14 and TRBJ2-7; 8 bases match TRBD2. Here the sequenced sample was peripheral blood, taken 28 days after the second AZD1222 dose. The receptor's source is an adult who received the AZD1222 COVID-19 vaccine. This chain's CDR3 is CATGALAVPYEQYF. The CDR3 nucleotides are TGTGCCACCGGAGCACTAGCGGTACCCTACGAGCAGTACTTC. The variable domain in full, completed from reference TRBV14 and TRBJ2-7, reads EAGVTQFPSHSVIEKGQTVTLRCDPISGHDNLYWYRRVMGKEIKFLLHFVKESKQDESGMPNNRFLAERTGGTYSTLKVQPAELEDSGVYFCATGALAVPYEQYFGPGTRLTVT.